This T cell receptor beta chain was identified in a study of T cell changes during pregnancy in multiple sclerosis. This CDR3 region has 14 residues. Germline loops: CDR1 LNHDA, CDR2 SQIVND (reference sequence). With 3 bases removed from V and 6 bases from J, the gap between germline ends came to 12 bases. Clones were sequenced by immunoSEQ multiplex PCR, and TCRdb holds only the in-frame ones, with some missing. The table shows some 67,000 clones, with 90% to 95% occurring only once. V gene TRBV19 combines with J gene TRBJ1-5; D is uncertain. The sample consisted of peripheral blood, taken after pregnancy. This TCR was sampled from a female donor with multiple sclerosis, enrolled in a pregnancy study. CDR3 nucleotides: TGTGCCAGTAGTATCGCGGGGTCTGCTCAGCCCCAGCATTTT. Translating gives CASSIAGSAQPQHF.